These T cell receptor beta chains were read from a single sample in a study of T cell repertoires in cytomegalovirus infection. These receptors have no identified antigens. TCRdb reprocessed the reads via MiXCR and lists one record per CDR3 protein. The data hold 250,000 to 400,000 distinct CDR3 sequences, with 25% observed a single time. The sequences come from cultured PBMCs, collected from culture after CMV antigen stimulation. The receptor source for this set is a human donor in good health (CMV status not recorded). Some clones in this sample may be carry-over from other donors' samples. Each CDR3 is given with its conserved first and last residue. D genes are given only for firm matches. For some rows the clone size is stated as once, few or many, or as a class when expanded; others skip it.

j_call,clone_size,v_call,d_call,cdr3_nt,cdr3_aa
TRBJ1-2,NA,TRBV19,TRBD1,TGTGCCAGTAGCTGGGACAGGACGAACTATGGCTACACCTTC,CASSWDRTNYGYTF
TRBJ2-3,NA,TRBV30,NA,TGTGCCTGGAGTGTCTTATCGGATACGCAGTATTTT,CAWSVLSDTQYF
TRBJ1-2,few,TRBV6-1,NA,TGTGCCAGCAAGGGGGTCGGTCGCCGGACCCCCAATGGGGGCTACACCTTC,CASKGVGRRTPNGGYTF
TRBJ1-3,NA,TRBV19,NA,TGTGCCAGTAGAACTCGGCGGCAAACTGGAAACACCATATATTTT,CASRTRRQTGNTIYF
TRBJ2-6,many,TRBV7-6,TRBD1,TGTGCCAGCAGCCTAACAGGGGGTACTGGGGCCAACGTCCTGACTTTC,CASSLTGGTGANVLTF
TRBJ1-1,NA,TRBV7-2,NA,TGTGCCAGCAGTTTCTCCCACACTGAAGCTTTCTTT,CASSFSHTEAFF
TRBJ1-1,NA,TRBV12-3/TRBV12-4,TRBD1,TGTGCCAGCCGTCGAGGACAGGGGATCAACCACATGAACACTGAAGCTTTCTTT,CASRRGQGINHMNTEAFF
TRBJ2-4,NA,TRBV7-4,NA,TGTGCCAGCAGCTCCGGGACTTTTCAATACTTC,CASSSGTFQYF
TRBJ2-1,NA,TRBV7-3,TRBD2,TGTGCCAGCAGCTTAGGGGGCGGGGGACTAGCTTTAGAGCAGTTCTTC,CASSLGGGGLALEQFF
TRBJ2-1,NA,TRBV9,TRBD2,TGTGCCAGCAGCCCTGGGGAGGGACTACATGAGCAGTTCTTC,CASSPGEGLHEQFF
TRBJ2-1,NA,TRBV20-1,TRBD2,TGCAGTGCTAGAGTCCAGCGGGAGGGCCAGGTCCACAATGAGCAGTTCTTC,CSARVQREGQVHNEQFF
TRBJ1-2,NA,TRBV14,TRBD1,TGTGCCAGCAGCCAAGCGCGGGACAGGGACTACTATGGCTACACCTTC,CASSQARDRDYYGYTF
TRBJ1-1,NA,TRBV6-2/TRBV6-3,TRBD1,TGTGCCAGCAGTCAGGACAGGTACAATGAAGCTTTCTTT,CASSQDRYNEAFF
TRBJ2-5,few,TRBV7-2,TRBD1,TGTGCCAGCAGCTTTTGGGGACAGGCGTACCAAGAGACCCAGTACTTC,CASSFWGQAYQETQYF
TRBJ1-4,NA,TRBV7-9,NA,TGTGCCAGCAGCTTAGGCACCGCGTCTAATGAAAAACTGTTTTTT,CASSLGTASNEKLFF
TRBJ1-5,NA,TRBV5-6,TRBD1,TGTGCCAGCAGCTTGGGACAGGGGGATCCCCAACAGCCCCAGCATTTT,CASSLGQGDPQQPQHF
TRBJ1-2,NA,TRBV7-2,NA,TGTGCCAGCAGCTTATGGGGGGCCGATGGCTACACCTTC,CASSLWGADGYTF
TRBJ1-1,few,TRBV18,NA,TGTGCCAGCTCACCTGCGGTGACTGAAGCTTTCTTT,CASSPAVTEAFF
TRBJ2-3,many,TRBV27,TRBD2,TGTGCCAGCAGTACACTAGCGGGAGTAGTGCATAGCACAGATACGCAGTATTTT,CASSTLAGVVHSTDTQYF
TRBJ2-1,NA,TRBV19,NA,TGTGCCAGTAGTATTCCCCCTCAAGAGCAGTTCTTC,CASSIPPQEQFF
TRBJ1-5,NA,TRBV7-8,NA,TGTGCCAGCAGCTTTCAACGGCTAAGCAATCAGCCCCAGCATTTT,CASSFQRLSNQPQHF
TRBJ2-5,NA,TRBV6-1,NA,TGTGCCAGCAGAACCGGGGGCCAAGAGACCCAGTACTTC,CASRTGGQETQYF
TRBJ1-1,NA,TRBV4-1,TRBD1,TGCGCCAGCAGCCAAGGACAGGGAGCAGTCACTGAAGCTTTCTTT,CASSQGQGAVTEAFF
TRBJ1-5,NA,TRBV28,NA,TGTGCCAGCAGTGGGGGGACACTCCGGAATCAGCCCCAGCATTTT,CASSGGTLRNQPQHF
TRBJ2-3,NA,TRBV12-3/TRBV12-4,NA,TGTGCCAGCAGCCAGGGGACTGACACAGATACGCAGTATTTT,CASSQGTDTDTQYF
TRBJ2-1,few,TRBV12-5,NA,TGTGCTAGCGGTCCTGGGGCTGGAGTAGTCTATGAGCAGTTCTTC,CASGPGAGVVYEQFF
TRBJ2-2,NA,TRBV7-3,NA,TGTGCCAGCAGCAATCAGGGTACCGGGGAGCTGTTTTTT,CASSNQGTGELFF
TRBJ2-1,NA,TRBV28,NA,TGTGCCAGCAGTTTACAGGGAACCACTTACAATGAGCAGTTCTTC,CASSLQGTTYNEQFF
TRBJ1-2,many,TRBV7-2,NA,TGTGCCAGCAGCCGGGACACCAATAACTATGGCTACACCTTC,CASSRDTNNYGYTF
TRBJ2-4,NA,TRBV13,TRBD2,TGTGCCAGCAGCCCTACGCTACCCGGACTAGCGGGAGAGCAAGCCAAAAACATTCAGTACTTC,CASSPTLPGLAGEQAKNIQYF
TRBJ2-1,NA,TRBV19,NA,TGTGCCAGTGGAGCCAACAGGGTCCATGAGCAGTTCTTC,CASGANRVHEQFF
TRBJ2-6,NA,TRBV6-2/TRBV6-3,TRBD2,TGTGCCAGCAGGAACAATGTCCAGGGAGGGTCTGGGGCCAACGTCCTGACTTTC,CASRNNVQGGSGANVLTF
TRBJ2-7,NA,TRBV5-1,NA,TGCGCCAGCAGCTTGGTCGTAGGTAGCGGCTACGAGCAGTACTTC,CASSLVVGSGYEQYF
TRBJ2-3,NA,TRBV29-1,TRBD2,TGCAGCGTTTTAAGCGGGAGCGCAGATACGCAGTATTTT,CSVLSGSADTQYF
TRBJ1-1,NA,TRBV12-3/TRBV12-4,NA,TGTGCCAGCAGGGGGTGGAACACTGAAGCTTTCTTT,CASRGWNTEAFF
TRBJ2-1,NA,TRBV5-5,TRBD2,TGTGCCAGCAGTATAGCGGGAGAGCTTGATGAGCAGTTCTTC,CASSIAGELDEQFF
TRBJ2-1,NA,TRBV10-3,NA,TGTGCCATCAGCCCCCCCCAGAACAATGAGCAGTTCTTC,CAISPPQNNEQFF
TRBJ2-7,NA,TRBV7-9,NA,TGTGCCAGCAGTCACAGGGACGAGCAGTACTTC,CASSHRDEQYF
TRBJ1-1,many,TRBV7-2,NA,TGTGCCAGCAGCCCTGGGCCCGGGGGCACTGAAGCTTTCTTT,CASSPGPGGTEAFF
TRBJ2-5,few,TRBV30,TRBD1,TGTGCCTGGGGGACAGGTCAAGAGACCCAGTACTTC,CAWGTGQETQYF
TRBJ2-5,many,TRBV7-2,NA,TGTGCCAGCAGCTCTTACGGGGAGACCCAGTACTTC,CASSSYGETQYF
TRBJ2-5,NA,TRBV20-1,NA,TGCAGTGCTAGAGATATCCAAACCCAAGAGACCCAGTACTTC,CSARDIQTQETQYF
TRBJ2-7,few,TRBV7-2,NA,TGTGCCAGCAGCCCCGAGGTTCTCGAGCAGTACTTC,CASSPEVLEQYF
TRBJ2-5,few,TRBV5-5,NA,TGTGCCAGCAGCTTGTTCGGGACCCGAGAGACCCAGTACTTC,CASSLFGTRETQYF
TRBJ1-2,few,TRBV19,NA,TGTGCCAGTAGCCCGACAGGACATGGCTACACCTTC,CASSPTGHGYTF
TRBJ2-2,many,TRBV12-3/TRBV12-4,TRBD1,TGTGCCAGCAGTCCCACCGAAGGACAGGGTCGTTCCGGGGAGCTGTTTTTT,CASSPTEGQGRSGELFF
TRBJ1-3,many,TRBV15,NA,TGTGCCACCAGCAGACAGGCGAGTGGAAACACCATATATTTT,CATSRQASGNTIYF
TRBJ1-5,many,TRBV7-2,NA,TGTGCCAGCAGCAGAGGGGCGAACAATCAGCCCCAGCATTTT,CASSRGANNQPQHF
TRBJ2-3,many,TRBV7-8,TRBD2,TGTGCCAGCTCCCCCCGGAGCGGGAGAGAGGGAGATACGCAGTATTTT,CASSPRSGREGDTQYF
TRBJ2-1,NA,TRBV6-1,TRBD1,TGTGCCAGCACCGCCGGACAGGCCAAACAGTTCTTC,CASTAGQAKQFF
TRBJ2-1,NA,TRBV28,TRBD2,TGTGCCACCGAACAGTGGGCCGGGACTAGCGGGAGGCACTCCTACAATGAGCAGTTCTTC,CATEQWAGTSGRHSYNEQFF